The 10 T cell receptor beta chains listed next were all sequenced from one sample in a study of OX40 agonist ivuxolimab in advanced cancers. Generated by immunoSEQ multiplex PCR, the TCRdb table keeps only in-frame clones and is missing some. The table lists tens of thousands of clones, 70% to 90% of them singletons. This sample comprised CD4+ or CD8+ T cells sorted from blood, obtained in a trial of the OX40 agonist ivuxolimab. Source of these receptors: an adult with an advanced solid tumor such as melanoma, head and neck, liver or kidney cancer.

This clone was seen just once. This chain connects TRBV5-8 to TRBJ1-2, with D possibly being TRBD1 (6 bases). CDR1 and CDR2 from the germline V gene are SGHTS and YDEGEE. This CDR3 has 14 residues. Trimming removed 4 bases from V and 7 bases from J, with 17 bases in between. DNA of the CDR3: TGTGCCAGCAGCCGGGGGGCAGGGAGGATTGGCTACACCTTC. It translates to CASSRGAGRIGYTF. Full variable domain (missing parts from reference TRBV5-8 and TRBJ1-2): EAGVTQSPTHLIKTRGQQATLRCSPISGHTSVYWYQQALGLGLQFLLWYDEGEERNRGNFPPRFSGRQFPNYSSELNVNALELEDSALYLCASSRGAGRIGYTFGSGTRLTVV.

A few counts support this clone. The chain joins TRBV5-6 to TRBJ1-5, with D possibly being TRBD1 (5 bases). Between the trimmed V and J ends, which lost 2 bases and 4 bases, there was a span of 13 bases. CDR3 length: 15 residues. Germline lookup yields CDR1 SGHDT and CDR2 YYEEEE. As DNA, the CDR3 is TGTGCCAGCAGCTTCCAGGGTTTATGGAATCAGCCCCAGCATTTT. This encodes CASSFQGLWNQPQHF.

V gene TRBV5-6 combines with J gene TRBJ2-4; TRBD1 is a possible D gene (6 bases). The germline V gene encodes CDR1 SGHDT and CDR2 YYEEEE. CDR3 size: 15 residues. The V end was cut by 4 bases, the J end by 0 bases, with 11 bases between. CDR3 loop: CASSREGVAKNIQYF. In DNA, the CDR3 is TGTGCCAGCAGCCGCGAGGGGGTAGCCAAAAACATTCAGTACTTC.

The CDR3 nucleotides are TGCGCCAGCAGCCAAGCCCCTAGCGGCGGTTCAGATACGCAGTATTTT. It specifies CASSQAPSGGSDTQYF. The chain links TRBV4-1 to TRBJ2-3, with 7 bases aligning to TRBD2. CDR1 is MGHRA and CDR2 is YSYEKL in the germline V gene. This CDR3 spans 16 amino acids. The J segment lost 4 bases and the V segment lost 1 base, leaving 8 bases of the junction unmatched.

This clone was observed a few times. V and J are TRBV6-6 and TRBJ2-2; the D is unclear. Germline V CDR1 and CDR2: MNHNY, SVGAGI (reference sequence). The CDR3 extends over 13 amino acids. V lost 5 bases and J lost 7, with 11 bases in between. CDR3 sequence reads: CASSQSVIGELFF. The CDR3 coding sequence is TGTGCCAGCAGTCAATCCGTGATCGGGGAGCTGTTTTTT.

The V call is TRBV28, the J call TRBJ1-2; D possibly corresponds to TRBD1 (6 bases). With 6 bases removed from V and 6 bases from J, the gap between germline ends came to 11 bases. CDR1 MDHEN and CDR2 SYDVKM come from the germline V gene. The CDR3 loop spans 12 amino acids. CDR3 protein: CASSPQGHGYTF. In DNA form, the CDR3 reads TGTGCCAGCAGCCCTCAGGGGCATGGCTACACCTTC.

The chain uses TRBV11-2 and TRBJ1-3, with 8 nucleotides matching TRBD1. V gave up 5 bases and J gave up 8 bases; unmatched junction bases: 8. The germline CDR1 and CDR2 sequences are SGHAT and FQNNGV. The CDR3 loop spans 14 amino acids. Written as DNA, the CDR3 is TGTGCCAGCAGCGCGGACAGGGTGTTAGACACCATATATTTT. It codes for CASSADRVLDTIYF.

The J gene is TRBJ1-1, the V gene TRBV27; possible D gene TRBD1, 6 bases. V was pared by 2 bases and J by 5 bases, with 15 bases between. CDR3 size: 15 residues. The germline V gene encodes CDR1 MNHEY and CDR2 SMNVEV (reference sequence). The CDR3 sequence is CASSLVGGRRTEAFF. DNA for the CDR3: TGTGCCAGCAGTTTAGTTGGGGGGCGCCGGACTGAAGCTTTCTTT.

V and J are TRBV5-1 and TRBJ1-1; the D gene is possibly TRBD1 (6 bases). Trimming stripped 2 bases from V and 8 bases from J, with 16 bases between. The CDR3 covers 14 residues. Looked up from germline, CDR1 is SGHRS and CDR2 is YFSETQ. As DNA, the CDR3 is TGCGCCAGCAGCTTCGGGGGCAGTCTTATGGAAGCTTTCTTT. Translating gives CASSFGGSLMEAFF.

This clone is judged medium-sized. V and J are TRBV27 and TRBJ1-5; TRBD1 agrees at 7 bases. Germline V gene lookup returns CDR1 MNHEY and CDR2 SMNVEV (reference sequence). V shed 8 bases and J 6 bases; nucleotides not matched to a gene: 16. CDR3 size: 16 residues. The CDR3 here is CASGKIQGRVGQPQHF. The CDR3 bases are TGTGCCAGCGGAAAAATACAGGGGAGAGTAGGTCAGCCCCAGCATTTT.